The 24 T cell receptor beta chains reported below all come from one sample, sequenced in a study. In TCRdb, the RT-PCR reads were re-called with MiXCR into one record per CDR3 protein. Here the sample spans 650,000 to 800,000 distinct CDR3 sequences, 11% to 15% being singletons. Input material: memory CD4+ T cells from blood. These receptors were obtained from a female donor in good health, serving as a healthy control.

This chain connects TRBV6-5 to TRBJ2-2; the match to TRBD2 covers 13 bases. Germline CDR1 MNHEY, CDR2 SVGAGI. The CDR3 is 17 residues long. The V gene end was trimmed by 2 bases and the J gene end by 3 bases; junction bases not matched to a gene: 3. CDR3 region: CASSYPGLAGHTGELFF. The CDR3 DNA is TGTGCCAGCAGTTACCCGGGACTAGCGGGACACACCGGGGAGCTGTTTTTT.

This sequence joins TRBV10-3 and TRBJ2-3; the match to TRBD1 covers 8 bases. The CDR3 is 16 amino acids. CDR1 is ENHRY, CDR2 SYGVKD, per germline. The V segment lost 4 bases and the J segment 11 bases; nucleotides outside the gene matches: 17. In nucleotides, the CDR3 is TGTGCCATCAGTGGTGCCCCAGGGGGCCCCTCTAGTGAGCAGTATTTT. It yields the protein CAISGAPGGPSSEQYF.

This clonotype was seen ten or more times. The J gene is TRBJ2-7, the V gene TRBV20-1; TRBD2 matches 7 bases. CDR3 length equals 15 residues. The J segment lost 3 bases and the V segment lost 5 bases, leaving 13 bases of the junction unmatched. Germline CDR1 and CDR2: DFQATT and SNEGSKA (reference sequence). DNA of the CDR3: TGCAGTGCTCCGGGGCGGGGGAATGTCAACTACGAGCAGTACTTC. Residues: CSAPGRGNVNYEQYF.

The chain recombines TRBV7-8 with TRBJ2-5; 15 bases align to TRBD2. The ends lost 1 base at V and 5 bases at J; junction bases unmatched: 5. The length of the CDR3 is 17 residues. Per germline, CDR1 SGHVS and CDR2 FQNEAQ. This CDR3 reads CASSLGTSGRAAETQYF. The CDR3 bases are TGTGCCAGCAGCTTAGGGACTAGCGGGAGGGCAGCGGAGACCCAGTACTTC.

The CDR3 DNA reads TGCAGTGCTAGTGGGGGATTCACAGATACGCAGTATTTT. Amino acid sequence: CSASGGFTDTQYF. The chain has TRBV20-1 and TRBJ2-3; D is perhaps TRBD1 or TRBD2 (5 bases each). The CDR3 runs to 13 residues. V was pared by 3 bases and J by 2 bases, with 9 bases between. Germline CDR1 is DFQATT and CDR2 is SNEGSKA (reference sequence).

CDR3 DNA: TGTGCCAGCAGCTTGGCCCCCCGGGGAGAAGGAAATGGCTACACCTTC. It is translated as CASSLAPRGEGNGYTF. This sequence joins TRBV5-8 and TRBJ1-2; D unresolved. V shed 0 bases and J shed 6 bases, with 18 bases lying between them. The CDR3 runs 16 residues. Germline-derived CDR1 and CDR2 are SGHTS and YDEGEE.

This clonotype was picked up a small number of times. The rearrangement joins TRBV4-3 to TRBJ2-6; no reliable D call. V lost 4 bases and J 2 bases, leaving 9 bases between the germline ends. Germline V gene data show CDR1 as LGHNA and CDR2 as YSLEER. The CDR3 spans 15 residues. The CDR3, as DNA: TGCGCCAGCAGCCTTAAAATTCCTGGGGCCAACGTCCTGACTTTC. Translated, it gives CASSLKIPGANVLTF.

The table lists this clonotype with a few counts. The chain recombines TRBV6-5 with TRBJ2-3; TRBD2 is a possible D gene (6 bases). Per germline, CDR1 MNHEY and CDR2 SVGAGI. Trimming took off 6 bases at V and 8 bases at J, with 18 bases between the two ends. The CDR3 runs 14 residues. CDR3 sequence (DNA): TGTGCCAGCAGCCCGCTTACCCTTAGCGGTACGCAGTATTTT. Protein product: CASSPLTLSGTQYF.

This clonotype appeared a few times. The chain combines TRBV15 with TRBJ2-7, with 9 bases identical to TRBD1. V was clipped by 5 bases and J by 3 bases; unmatched bases: 8. Germline lookup yields CDR1 LNHNV and CDR2 YYDKDF (reference sequence). This CDR3 comprises 15 residues. DNA of the CDR3: TGTGCCACCAGCCGGACCACAGGGGGCGGCTACGAGCAGTACTTC. This translates into CATSRTTGGGYEQYF. Full variable domain (remainder filled in from reference TRBV15 and TRBJ2-7): DAMVIQNPRYQVTQFGKPVTLSCSQTLNHNVMYWYQQKSSQAPKLLFHYYDKDFNNEADTPDNFQSRRPNTSFCFLDIRSPGLGDTAMYLCATSRTTGGGYEQYFGPGTRLTVT.

This chain connects TRBV10-3 to TRBJ1-4, with 7 bases lining up with TRBD1. CDR1 and CDR2 from the germline V gene are ENHRY and SYGVKD. V dropped 10 bases and J dropped 4; count of bases not matched to a gene: 12. CDR3 size: 15 residues. The CDR3 region is CATNSAGTDNEKLFF. CDR3 DNA sequence: TGTGCCACCAACTCGGCAGGGACAGATAATGAAAAACTGTTTTTT.

The chain uses TRBV6-5 and TRBJ1-5, with a weak D call TRBD1 (6 bases). V lost 6 bases and J 5 bases, leaving 11 bases between the germline ends. CDR3 length equals 13 residues. Looked up from germline, CDR1 is MNHEY and CDR2 is SVGAGI. The DNA for the CDR3 is TGTGCCAGCAGACATTCAGGGGATCAGCCCCAGCATTTT. Translation gives CASRHSGDQPQHF.

The rearrangement links TRBV7-9 to TRBJ2-4; 10 nucleotides agree with TRBD1. Trimming cost V 5 bases and J 9 bases; bases outside gene matches: 7. This CDR3 is built from 14 residues. Germline lookup yields CDR1 SEHNR and CDR2 FQNEAQ (reference sequence). CDR3 coding DNA: TGTGCCAGCAGCAGCCCGGGACAGGGGACCATTCAGTACTTC. Translation gives CASSSPGQGTIQYF.

The chain uses TRBV5-1 and TRBJ2-3, with 14 bases matching TRBD2. Losses at the gene ends were 2 bases for V and 4 bases for J; bases not matched to a gene: 9. The CDR3 extends over 18 amino acids. Germline V lookup: CDR1 SGHRS, CDR2 YFSETQ. The CDR3 DNA reads as TGCGCCAGCAGCTTAGGGGGACTAGCGGGAGCTCTTCCAGATACGCAGTATTTT. Translated, it gives CASSLGGLAGALPDTQYF.

The chain combines TRBV5-4 with TRBJ2-7; D call uncertain. V dropped 3 bases and J dropped 3 bases, with 16 bases sitting between them. The CDR3 covers 15 residues. CDR1 is SGHNT, CDR2 YYREEE, per germline (reference sequence). As DNA, the CDR3 is TGTGCCAGCAGCTCGAATCAGCAGCAGGTCTACGAGCAGTACTTC. As protein: CASSSNQQQVYEQYF.

This clonotype was detected many times. The V gene is TRBV7-3, the J gene TRBJ1-2; 9 positions agree with TRBD1. The CDR3 runs to 16 residues. The ends lost 3 bases at V and 3 bases at J; junction bases unmatched: 8. The germline gives CDR1 SGHTA, CDR2 FQGTGA. This CDR3 reads CASSLGTGLLDYGYTF. The CDR3 region has the DNA TGTGCCAGCAGCTTGGGGACAGGGCTTTTGGACTATGGCTACACCTTC.

This clonotype was recorded at least ten times. The CDR3 region is CASSITGAYNEQFF. The DNA for the CDR3 is TGCGCCAGCAGCATAACAGGGGCCTACAATGAGCAGTTCTTC. This chain links TRBV5-1 with TRBJ2-1, with 7 bases lining up with TRBD1. The CDR3 length is 14 residues. Germline CDR1 and CDR2: SGHRS and YFSETQ. V lost 4 bases to trimming and J lost 2 bases; unmatched junction nucleotides: 3.

This clonotype came up many times. V is TRBV7-3 and J is TRBJ1-4; no reliable D call. Germline CDR1 and CDR2: SGHTA and FQGTGA. V dropped 5 bases and J dropped 7 bases, with 14 bases sitting between them. The CDR3 is 14 amino acids. This chain's CDR3 is CASSPDGSSEKLFF. For the CDR3, the DNA is TGTGCCAGCAGCCCAGACGGGAGTTCTGAAAAACTGTTTTTT.

The table lists this clonotype with a few counts. CDR3 DNA sequence: TGTGCCAGCAGCTTGGGGCCCCTAGCGGGAGAGGATACGCAGTATTTT. It translates to CASSLGPLAGEDTQYF. V gene TRBV5-5 combines with J gene TRBJ2-3; 10 positions match TRBD2. The CDR3 contains 16 residues. Germline values: CDR1 SGHKS, CDR2 YYEKEE (reference sequence). V gave up 0 bases and J gave up 6 bases; unmatched junction bases: 7.

This clonotype was counted only a few times. The chain links TRBV5-5 to TRBJ2-3; D perhaps matches TRBD2 (6 bases). This CDR3 spans 21 amino acids. CDR1 is SGHKS and CDR2 is YYEKEE in the germline V gene (reference sequence). V lost 0 bases and J 5 bases, leaving 31 bases between the germline ends. CDR3: CASSLDLNGRLPLGHRDTQYF. Here the CDR3 DNA reads TGTGCCAGCAGCTTGGACCTTAACGGGAGACTTCCTTTGGGGCATAGAGATACGCAGTATTTT.

Ten or more counts support this clonotype. The genes are TRBV4-1 and TRBJ2-3; D is unclear. Germline V gene data show CDR1 as MGHRA and CDR2 as YSYEKL. The CDR3 has 15 amino acids. V gave up 4 bases and J gave up 0 bases, with 11 bases separating them. The CDR3 region has the DNA TGCGCCAGCAGCCCCAGCTCTGGAAGCACAGATACGCAGTATTTT. Its translation: CASSPSSGSTDTQYF.

As regards this clonotype: Given a much more abundant clone one base away, this may be a read error. The V and J genes are TRBV7-3 and TRBJ2-2; D remains ambiguous. This CDR3 has 12 residues. With 4 bases removed from V and 3 bases from J, the gap between germline ends came to 3 bases. CDR1 is SGHTA, CDR2 FQGTGA, per germline. The DNA for the CDR3 is TGTGCCAGCAGCTCCGACACCGGGGAGCTGTTTTTT. Residues: CASSSDTGELFF.

The rearrangement joins TRBV9 to TRBJ2-7; no definite D call. The CDR3 loop spans 15 amino acids. V was shortened by 2 bases and J by 4 bases, with 16 bases between the two germline ends. Germline V lookup: CDR1 SGDLS, CDR2 YYNGEE. CDR3 nucleotide sequence: TGTGCCAGCAGCGTTATGCCGGTTGGGCCTTACGAGCAGTACTTC. Protein: CASSVMPVGPYEQYF.

This clonotype occurred a few times. The V gene is TRBV20-1, the J gene TRBJ2-7, with no clear D. CDR1 and CDR2 from the germline V gene are DFQATT and SNEGSKA (reference sequence). V was cut by 4 bases and J by 1 base, with 8 bases left in between. The CDR3 extends over 12 amino acids. The CDR3 loop is CSATDESYEQYF. Written as DNA, the CDR3 is TGCAGTGCTACGGACGAATCCTACGAGCAGTACTTC.

This chain uses TRBV7-9 with TRBJ2-7; TRBD1 matches at 12 bases. The CDR3 loop spans 15 amino acids. The germline V gene encodes CDR1 SEHNR and CDR2 FQNEAQ (reference sequence). The V segment lost 1 base and the J segment 7 bases; nucleotides outside the gene matches: 5. The CDR3 sequence is CASSLGGQGAREQYF. The CDR3, as DNA: TGTGCCAGCAGCTTAGGGGGACAGGGGGCGCGTGAGCAGTACTTC.